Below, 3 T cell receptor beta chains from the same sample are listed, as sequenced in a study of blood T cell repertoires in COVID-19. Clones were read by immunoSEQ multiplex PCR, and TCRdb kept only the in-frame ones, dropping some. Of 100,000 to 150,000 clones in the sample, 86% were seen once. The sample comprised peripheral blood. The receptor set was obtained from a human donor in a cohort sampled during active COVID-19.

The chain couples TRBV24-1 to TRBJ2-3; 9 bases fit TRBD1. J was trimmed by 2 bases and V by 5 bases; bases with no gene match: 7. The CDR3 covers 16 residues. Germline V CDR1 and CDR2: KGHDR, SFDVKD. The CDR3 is CATSVGGQGYTDTQYF. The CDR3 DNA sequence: TGTGCCACCAGTGTAGGAGGACAGGGGTACACAGATACGCAGTATTTT.

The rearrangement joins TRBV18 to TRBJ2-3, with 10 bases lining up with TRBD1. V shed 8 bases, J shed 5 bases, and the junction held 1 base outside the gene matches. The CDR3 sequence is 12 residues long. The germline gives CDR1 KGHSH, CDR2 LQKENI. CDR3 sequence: CASGTGVDTQYF. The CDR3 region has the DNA TGTGCCAGCGGGACAGGGGTAGATACGCAGTATTTT.

The CDR3 sequence is CASSESRAGGEKGYEQYF. The DNA for the CDR3 is TGCGCCAGCAGTGAGTCGAGGGCAGGGGGAGAAAAAGGGTACGAGCAGTACTTC. The J gene is TRBJ2-7, the V gene TRBV10-2; TRBD1 aligns across 7 bases. The CDR3 covers 18 residues. Germline assignment: CDR1 WSHSY and CDR2 SAAADI. V shed 0 bases, J shed 4 bases, and the junction held 15 bases outside the gene matches.